The text below deals with one TCR beta chain. Its matching antigen is unknown. The protocol was immunoSEQ multiplex PCR, while the TCRdb copy is restricted to in-frame clones and leaves out a portion. The data show 120,000 or so clones, 87% seen once. The V segment lost 0 bases and the J segment 5 bases; nucleotides outside the gene matches: 3. CDR3 length: 14 amino acids. The germline gives CDR1 SGHKS, CDR2 YYEKEE (reference sequence). This entry is derived from a study of T cell responses to AZD1222 COVID-19 vaccine. Study-level points and caveats: With two AZD1222 doses given, Spike-specific TCR breadth and depth both rose. At baseline, just a handful of AZD1222 recipients tested seropositive.

The TCR originated in an adult in good health. Here the sequenced sample was peripheral blood, taken on day 0 of AZD1222 vaccination. The J gene is TRBJ1-2, the V gene TRBV5-5; 8 bases agree with TRBD1. CDR3 protein: CASSLAQGEYGYTF. The CDR3 nucleotides read TGTGCCAGCAGCTTGGCACAGGGGGAGTATGGCTACACCTTC.